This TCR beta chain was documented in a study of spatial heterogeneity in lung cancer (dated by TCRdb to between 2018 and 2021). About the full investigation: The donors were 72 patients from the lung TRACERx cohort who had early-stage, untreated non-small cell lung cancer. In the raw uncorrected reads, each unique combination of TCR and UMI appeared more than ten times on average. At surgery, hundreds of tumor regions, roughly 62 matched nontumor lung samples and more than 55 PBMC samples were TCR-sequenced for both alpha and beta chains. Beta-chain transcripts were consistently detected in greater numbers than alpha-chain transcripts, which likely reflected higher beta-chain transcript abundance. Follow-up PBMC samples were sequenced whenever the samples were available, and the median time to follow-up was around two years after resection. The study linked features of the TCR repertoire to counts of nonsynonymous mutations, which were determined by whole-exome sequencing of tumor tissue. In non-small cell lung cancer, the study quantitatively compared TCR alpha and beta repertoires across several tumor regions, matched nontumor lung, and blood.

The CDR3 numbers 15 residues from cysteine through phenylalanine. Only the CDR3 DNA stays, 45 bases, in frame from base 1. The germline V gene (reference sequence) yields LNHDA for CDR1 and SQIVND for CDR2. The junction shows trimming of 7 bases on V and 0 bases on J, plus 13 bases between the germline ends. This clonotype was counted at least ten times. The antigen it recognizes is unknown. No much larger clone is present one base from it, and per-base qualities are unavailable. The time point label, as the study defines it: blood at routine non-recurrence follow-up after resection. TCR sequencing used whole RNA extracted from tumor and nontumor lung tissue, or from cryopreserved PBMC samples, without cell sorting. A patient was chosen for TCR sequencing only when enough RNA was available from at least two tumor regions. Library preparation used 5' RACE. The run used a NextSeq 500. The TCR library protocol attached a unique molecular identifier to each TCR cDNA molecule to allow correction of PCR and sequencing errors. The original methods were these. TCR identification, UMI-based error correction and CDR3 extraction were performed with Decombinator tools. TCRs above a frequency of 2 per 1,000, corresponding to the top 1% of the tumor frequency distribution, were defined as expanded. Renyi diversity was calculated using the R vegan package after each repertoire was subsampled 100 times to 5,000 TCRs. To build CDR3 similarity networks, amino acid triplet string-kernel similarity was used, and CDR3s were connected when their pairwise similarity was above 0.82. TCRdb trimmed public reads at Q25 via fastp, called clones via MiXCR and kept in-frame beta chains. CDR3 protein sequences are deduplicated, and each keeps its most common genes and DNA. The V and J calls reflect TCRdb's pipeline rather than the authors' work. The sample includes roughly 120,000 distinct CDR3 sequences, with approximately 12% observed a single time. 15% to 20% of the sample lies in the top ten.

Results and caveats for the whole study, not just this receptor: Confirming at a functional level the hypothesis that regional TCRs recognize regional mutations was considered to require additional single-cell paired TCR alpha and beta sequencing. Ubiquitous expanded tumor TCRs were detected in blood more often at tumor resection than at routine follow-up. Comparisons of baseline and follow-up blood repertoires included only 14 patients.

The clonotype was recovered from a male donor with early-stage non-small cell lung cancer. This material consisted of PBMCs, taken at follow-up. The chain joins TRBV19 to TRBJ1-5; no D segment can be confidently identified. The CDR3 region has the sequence CASITTHNSNQPQHF. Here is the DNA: TGTGCCAGTATAACCACCCACAATAGCAATCAGCCCCAGCATTTT.